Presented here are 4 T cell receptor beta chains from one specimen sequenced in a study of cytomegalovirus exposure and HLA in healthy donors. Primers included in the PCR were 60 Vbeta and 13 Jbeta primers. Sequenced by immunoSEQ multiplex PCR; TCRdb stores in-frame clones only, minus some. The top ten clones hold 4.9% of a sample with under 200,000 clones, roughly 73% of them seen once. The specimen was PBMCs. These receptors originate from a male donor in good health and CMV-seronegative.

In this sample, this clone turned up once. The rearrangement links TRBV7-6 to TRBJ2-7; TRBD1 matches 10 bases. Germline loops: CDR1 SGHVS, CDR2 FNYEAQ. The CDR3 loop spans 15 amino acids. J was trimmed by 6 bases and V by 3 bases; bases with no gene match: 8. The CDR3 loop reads CASSFRQGATLEQYF. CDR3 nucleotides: TGTGCCAGCAGCTTTCGACAGGGGGCGACCCTCGAGCAGTACTTC.

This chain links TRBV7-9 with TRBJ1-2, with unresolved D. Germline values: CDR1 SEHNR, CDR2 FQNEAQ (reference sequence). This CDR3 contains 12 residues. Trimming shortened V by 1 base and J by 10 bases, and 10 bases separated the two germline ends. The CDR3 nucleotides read TGTGCCAGCAGCTTAGATAGACAATCCTACACCTTC. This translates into CASSLDRQSYTF.

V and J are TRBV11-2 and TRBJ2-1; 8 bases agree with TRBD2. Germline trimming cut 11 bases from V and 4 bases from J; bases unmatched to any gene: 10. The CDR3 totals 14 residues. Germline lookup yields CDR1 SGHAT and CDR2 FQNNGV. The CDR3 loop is CASTGTREYNEQFF. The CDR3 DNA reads TGTGCCTCCACCGGGACTAGGGAATACAATGAGCAGTTCTTC.

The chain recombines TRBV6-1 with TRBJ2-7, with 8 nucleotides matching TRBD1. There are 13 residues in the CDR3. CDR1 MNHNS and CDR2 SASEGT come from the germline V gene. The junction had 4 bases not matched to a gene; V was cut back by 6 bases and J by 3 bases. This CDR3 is CASRLDRDYEQYF. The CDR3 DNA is TGTGCCAGCAGACTGGACAGGGACTACGAGCAGTACTTC.